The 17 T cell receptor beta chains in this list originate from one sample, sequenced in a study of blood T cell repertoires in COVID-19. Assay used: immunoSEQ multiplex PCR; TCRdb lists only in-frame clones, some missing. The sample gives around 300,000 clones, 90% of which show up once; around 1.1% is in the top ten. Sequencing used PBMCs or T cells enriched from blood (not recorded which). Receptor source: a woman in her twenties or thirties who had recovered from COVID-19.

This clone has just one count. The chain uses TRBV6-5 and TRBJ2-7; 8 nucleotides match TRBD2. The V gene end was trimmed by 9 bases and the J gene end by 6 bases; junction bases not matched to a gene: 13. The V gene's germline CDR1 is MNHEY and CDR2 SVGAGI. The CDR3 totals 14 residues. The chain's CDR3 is CASSLQRELGEQYF. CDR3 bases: TGTGCCAGTTCTTTGCAGCGGGAGCTGGGCGAGCAGTACTTC.

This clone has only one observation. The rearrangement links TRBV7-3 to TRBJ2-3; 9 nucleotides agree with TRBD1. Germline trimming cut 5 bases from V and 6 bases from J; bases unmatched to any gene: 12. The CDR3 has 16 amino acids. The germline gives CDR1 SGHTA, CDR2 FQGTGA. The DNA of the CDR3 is TGTGCCAGCAGCCGCGGCGGGACAGGGAGTAGGGATACGCAGTATTTT. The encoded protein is CASSRGGTGSRDTQYF.

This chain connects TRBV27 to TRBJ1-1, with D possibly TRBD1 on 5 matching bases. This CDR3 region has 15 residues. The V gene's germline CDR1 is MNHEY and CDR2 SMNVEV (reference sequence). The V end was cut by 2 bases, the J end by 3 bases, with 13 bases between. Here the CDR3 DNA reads TGTGCCAGCAGTTTAAATGACCTAGGGGACACTGAAGCTTTCTTT. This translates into CASSLNDLGDTEAFF.

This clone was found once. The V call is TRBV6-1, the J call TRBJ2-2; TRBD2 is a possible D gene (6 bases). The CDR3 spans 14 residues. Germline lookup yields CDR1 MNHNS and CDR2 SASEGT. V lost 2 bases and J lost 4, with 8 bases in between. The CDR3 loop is CASSETGVTGELFF. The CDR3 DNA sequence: TGTGCCAGCAGTGAAACGGGAGTCACCGGGGAGCTGTTTTTT.

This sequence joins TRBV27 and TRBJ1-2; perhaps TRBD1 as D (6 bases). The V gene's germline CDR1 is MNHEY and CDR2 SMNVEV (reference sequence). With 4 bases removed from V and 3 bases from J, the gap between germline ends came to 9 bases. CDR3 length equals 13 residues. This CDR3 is CASSSAGDYGYTF. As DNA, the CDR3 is TGTGCCAGCAGTTCAGCAGGGGACTATGGCTACACCTTC.

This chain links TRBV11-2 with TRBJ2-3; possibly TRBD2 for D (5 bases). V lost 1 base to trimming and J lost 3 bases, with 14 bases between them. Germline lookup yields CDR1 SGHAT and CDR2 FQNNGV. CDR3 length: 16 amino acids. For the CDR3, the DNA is TGTGCCAGCAGCTTAGGGCGAAATAGCGTAACAGATACGCAGTATTTT. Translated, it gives CASSLGRNSVTDTQYF.

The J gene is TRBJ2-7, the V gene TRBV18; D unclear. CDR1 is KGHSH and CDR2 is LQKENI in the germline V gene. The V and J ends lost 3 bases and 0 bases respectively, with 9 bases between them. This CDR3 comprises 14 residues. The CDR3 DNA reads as TGTGCCAGCTCACCCAGCGCCAACTCCTACGAGCAGTACTTC. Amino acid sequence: CASSPSANSYEQYF. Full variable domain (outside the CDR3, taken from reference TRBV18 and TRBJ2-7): NAGVMQNPRHLVRRRGQEARLRCSPMKGHSHVYWYRQLPEEGLKFMVYLQKENIIDESGMPKERFSAEFPKEGPSILRIQQVVRGDSAAYFCASSPSANSYEQYFGPGTRLTVT.

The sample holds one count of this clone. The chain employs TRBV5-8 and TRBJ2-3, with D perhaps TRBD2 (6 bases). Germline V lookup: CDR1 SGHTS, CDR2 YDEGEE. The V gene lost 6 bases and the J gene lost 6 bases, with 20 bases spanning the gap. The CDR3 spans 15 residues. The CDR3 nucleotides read TGTGCCAGCACCCTGGGGGAGGTCCGGGGCGATACGCAGTATTTT. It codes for CASTLGEVRGDTQYF. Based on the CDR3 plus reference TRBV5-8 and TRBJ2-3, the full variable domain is EAGVTQSPTHLIKTRGQQATLRCSPISGHTSVYWYQQALGLGLQFLLWYDEGEERNRGNFPPRFSGRQFPNYSSELNVNALELEDSALYLCASTLGEVRGDTQYFGPGTRLTVL.

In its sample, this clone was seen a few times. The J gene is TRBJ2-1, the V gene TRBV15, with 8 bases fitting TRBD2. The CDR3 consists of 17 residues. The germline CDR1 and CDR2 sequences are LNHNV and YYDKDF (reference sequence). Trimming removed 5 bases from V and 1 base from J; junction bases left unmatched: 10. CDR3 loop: CATSWEGAGVSYNEQFF. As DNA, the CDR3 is TGTGCCACCAGCTGGGAAGGAGCGGGAGTTTCCTACAATGAGCAGTTCTTC. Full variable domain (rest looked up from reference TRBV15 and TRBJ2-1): DAMVIQNPRYQVTQFGKPVTLSCSQTLNHNVMYWYQQKSSQAPKLLFHYYDKDFNNEADTPDNFQSRRPNTSFCFLDIRSPGLGDTAMYLCATSWEGAGVSYNEQFFGPGTRLTVL.

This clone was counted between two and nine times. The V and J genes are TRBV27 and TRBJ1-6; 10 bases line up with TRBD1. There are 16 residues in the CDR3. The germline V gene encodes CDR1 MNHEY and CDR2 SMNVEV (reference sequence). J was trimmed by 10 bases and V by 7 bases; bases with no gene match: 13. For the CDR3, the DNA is TGTGCCAGCACGTCCGGGACAGGGGTAGTAGGGTCACCCCTCCACTTT. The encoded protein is CASTSGTGVVGSPLHF.

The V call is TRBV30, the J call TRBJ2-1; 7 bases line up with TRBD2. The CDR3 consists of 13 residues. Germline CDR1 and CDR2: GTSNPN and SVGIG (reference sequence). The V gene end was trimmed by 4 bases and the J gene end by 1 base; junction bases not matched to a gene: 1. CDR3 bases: TGTGCCTGGACTAGCGGATCCTACAATGAGCAGTTCTTC. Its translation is CAWTSGSYNEQFF. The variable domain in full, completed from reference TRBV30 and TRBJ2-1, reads SQTIHQWPATLVQPVGSPLSLECTVEGTSNPNLYWYRQAAGRGLQLLFYSVGIGQISSEVPQNLSASRPQDRQFILSSKKLLLSDSGFYLCAWTSGSYNEQFFGPGTRLTVL.

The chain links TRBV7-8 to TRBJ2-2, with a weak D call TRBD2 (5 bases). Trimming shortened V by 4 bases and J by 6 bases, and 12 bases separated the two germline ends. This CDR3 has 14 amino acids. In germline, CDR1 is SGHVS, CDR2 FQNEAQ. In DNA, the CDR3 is TGTGCCAGCAGCTCCTCTAGCCTAGCCGGGGAGCTGTTTTTT. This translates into CASSSSSLAGELFF. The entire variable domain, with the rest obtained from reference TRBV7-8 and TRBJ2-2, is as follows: GAGVSQSPRYKVAKRGQDVALRCDPISGHVSLFWYQQALGQGPEFLTYFQNEAQLDKSGLPSDRFFAERPEGSVSTLKIQRTQQEDSAVYLCASSSSSLAGELFFGEGSRLTVL.

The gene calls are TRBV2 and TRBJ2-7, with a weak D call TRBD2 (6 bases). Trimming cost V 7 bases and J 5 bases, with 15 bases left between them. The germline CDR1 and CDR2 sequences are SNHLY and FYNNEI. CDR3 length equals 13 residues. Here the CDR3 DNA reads TGTGCCAGCAAAATGGGGGGAGAGGACGAGCAGTACTTC. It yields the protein CASKMGGEDEQYF.

In DNA, the CDR3 is TGTGCCAGCAGTTTCACGCAGGAAAACATTCAGTACTTC. Its translation is CASSFTQENIQYF. The chain carries TRBV28 and TRBJ2-4; D gene ambiguous. CDR3 length equals 13 residues. The V gene's germline CDR1 is MDHEN and CDR2 SYDVKM. Trimming shortened V by 3 bases and J by 5 bases, and 8 bases separated the two germline ends.

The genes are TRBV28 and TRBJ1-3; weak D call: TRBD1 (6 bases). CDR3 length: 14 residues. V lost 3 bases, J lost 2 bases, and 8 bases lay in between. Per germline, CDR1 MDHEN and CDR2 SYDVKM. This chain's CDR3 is CASSLDSTGNTIYF. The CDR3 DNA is TGTGCCAGCAGTTTGGACAGCACTGGAAACACCATATATTTT.

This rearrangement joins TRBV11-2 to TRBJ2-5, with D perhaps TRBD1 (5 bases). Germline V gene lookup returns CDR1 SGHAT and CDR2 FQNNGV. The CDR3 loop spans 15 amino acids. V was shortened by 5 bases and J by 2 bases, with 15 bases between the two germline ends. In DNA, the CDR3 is TGTGCCAGCAGCCCCCAGACAGCCTATCAAGAGACCCAGTACTTC. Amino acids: CASSPQTAYQETQYF.

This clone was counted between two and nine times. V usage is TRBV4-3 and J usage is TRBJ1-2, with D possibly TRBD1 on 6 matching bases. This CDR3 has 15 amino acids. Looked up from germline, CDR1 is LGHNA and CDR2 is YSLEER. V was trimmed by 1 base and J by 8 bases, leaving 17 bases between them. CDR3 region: CASSQATRGREGYTF. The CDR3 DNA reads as TGCGCCAGCAGCCAAGCCACCAGGGGAAGGGAAGGCTACACCTTC.